These 20 T cell receptor beta chains were all obtained from the same sample, sequenced in a study of shared clonotypes between healthy human individuals (dated by TCRdb to 2019 to 2021). Libraries were built with the immunoSEQ multiplex PCR assay. Not all clones reach the TCRdb copy of this immuneACCESS table, which keeps in-frame sequences only. Checked studies attribute under half of the gap to unresolved V genes and leave the rest unexplained. In all, the sample holds roughly 700,000 clones, and roughly 70% of those were seen once. The top ten hold more than 1.5% of the sample. The specimen was memory CD4+ T cells sorted from blood. The sample's cell subset or site, from its label and the paper: CD45RA-negative fraction. The receptors come from a woman aged 25 to 39 in good health.

The chain carries TRBV10-3 and TRBJ2-7, with D possibly being TRBD2 (6 bases). CDR1 is ENHRY, CDR2 SYGVKD, per germline. CDR3 length: 12 amino acids. Trimming stripped 8 bases from V and 0 bases from J, with 8 bases between. The CDR3 region is CAIGGDSYEQYF. DNA for the CDR3: TGTGCCATCGGCGGGGACTCCTACGAGCAGTACTTC.

The chain is built from TRBV29-1 and TRBJ2-7; the match to TRBD2 covers 12 bases. CDR1 and CDR2 (germline): SQVTM, ANQGSEA. Trimming at V came to 6 bases and at J to 5 bases, leaving 2 bases not matched to a gene. CDR3 size: 12 residues. The CDR3 spells CSVTSGRNEQYF. The CDR3 region has the DNA TGCAGCGTGACTAGCGGGAGAAACGAGCAGTACTTC.

The rearrangement uses TRBV28 and TRBJ1-4; 7 nucleotides agree with TRBD1. Germline V lookup: CDR1 MDHEN, CDR2 SYDVKM. V gave up 6 bases and J gave up 8 bases; unmatched junction bases: 9. The CDR3 contains 14 residues. The CDR3: CASRVWDRREKLFF. The CDR3 nucleotides are TGTGCCAGCAGAGTCTGGGACAGAAGAGAAAAACTGTTTTTT.

The V and J genes are TRBV18 and TRBJ2-7, with 7 nucleotides matching TRBD1. The CDR3 runs 16 residues. Germline V gives CDR1 KGHSH, CDR2 LQKENI. V was pared by 3 bases and J by 5 bases, with 13 bases of the junction left unmatched. The CDR3 is CASSPRDRVGVDEQYF. For the CDR3, the DNA is TGTGCCAGCTCACCCCGCGACAGGGTAGGTGTGGACGAGCAGTACTTC.

This clone was observed a few times. The chain joins TRBV10-1 to TRBJ1-4; D is unclear. The CDR3 has 17 residues. Trimming stripped 0 bases from V and 11 bases from J, with 22 bases between. In germline, CDR1 is WNHNN, CDR2 SYGVQD (reference sequence). This chain's CDR3 is CASSESTLGGKGLKLFF. CDR3 sequence (DNA): TGCGCCAGCAGTGAGTCGACTCTTGGCGGGAAGGGTTTGAAACTGTTTTTT.

The chain employs TRBV7-9 and TRBJ2-2, with TRBD2 identical over 8 bases. Germline-derived CDR1 and CDR2 are SEHNR and FQNEAQ (reference sequence). The junction had 2 bases not matched to a gene; V was cut back by 5 bases and J by 0 bases. The CDR3 spans 15 residues. This chain's CDR3 is CASSGREANTGELFF. The DNA of the CDR3 is TGTGCCAGCAGCGGGCGGGAGGCGAACACCGGGGAGCTGTTTTTT.

The chain uses TRBV7-6 and TRBJ1-3; D is undetermined. Between the trimmed V and J ends, which lost 1 base and 8 bases, there was a span of 9 bases. Germline V gene sequence: CDR1 SGHVS, CDR2 FNYEAQ. The CDR3 totals 13 residues. CDR3 in DNA: TGTGCCAGCAGCTTAGGGCTGGGAGACACCATATATTTT. This encodes CASSLGLGDTIYF.

The genes are TRBV28 and TRBJ1-2; tentatively, D is TRBD1 (5 bases). The CDR3 contains 13 residues. The germline gives CDR1 MDHEN, CDR2 SYDVKM. V lost 4 bases and J lost 4, with 10 bases in between. The CDR3 reads CASSSRDTYGYTF. CDR3 sequence (DNA): TGTGCCAGCAGTTCCAGGGATACCTATGGCTACACCTTC.

This chain uses TRBV5-1 with TRBJ2-5; TRBD2 is a possible D gene (6 bases). Germline V gene lookup returns CDR1 SGHRS and CDR2 YFSETQ. The V end was cut by 0 bases, the J end by 5 bases, with 11 bases between. The CDR3 is made up of 14 amino acids. This CDR3 is CASSLAGDAETQYF. The CDR3 region has the DNA TGCGCCAGCAGCTTGGCGGGAGACGCGGAGACCCAGTACTTC.

This clone appeared many times. This rearrangement joins TRBV6-1 to TRBJ2-2; D is uncertain. This CDR3 is built from 14 residues. Germline values: CDR1 MNHNS, CDR2 SASEGT. The V end lost 7 bases, the J end lost 0 bases, and 9 bases lay between the germline ends. CDR3 loop: CASTPVANTGELFF. CDR3 sequence (DNA): TGTGCCAGCACCCCGGTCGCGAACACCGGGGAGCTGTTTTTT.

The J gene is TRBJ1-2, the V gene TRBV7-3; D ambiguous. Germline V gene lookup returns CDR1 SGHTA and CDR2 FQGTGA. This CDR3 region has 14 residues. V was pared by 5 bases and J by 8 bases, with 18 bases between. The CDR3 loop reads CASSPHPGGSGYTF. The CDR3 coding sequence is TGTGCCAGCAGCCCCCATCCGGGCGGCTCGGGCTACACCTTC.

This clone was seen a handful of times. A much larger clone lies a single base off, so this may be a read error. The DNA for the CDR3 is TGTGCCAGCAGCTTAGACGATCAGCCCCAGCATTTT. It yields the protein CASSLDDQPQHF. The rearrangement links TRBV7-9 to TRBJ1-5; D remains unclear. V was cut by 1 base and J by 5 bases, with 3 bases left in between. Germline V lookup: CDR1 SEHNR, CDR2 FQNEAQ (reference sequence). CDR3 length: 12 residues.

The gene calls are TRBV7-9 and TRBJ2-5; TRBD2 matches at 7 bases. V was pared by 6 bases and J by 4 bases, with 8 bases of the junction left unmatched. Germline CDR1 is SEHNR and CDR2 is FQNEAQ (reference sequence). This CDR3 is 14 amino acids long. In DNA, the CDR3 is TGTGCCAGCAGTCCAGGGACGGGAGGAGAGACCCAGTACTTC. Encoded protein: CASSPGTGGETQYF.

The genes are TRBV7-8 and TRBJ1-5; D call uncertain. Per the germline V gene, CDR1 is SGHVS and CDR2 is FQNEAQ. The CDR3 length is 15 residues. Trimming took 2 bases from V and 0 from J, leaving 8 bases between them. The CDR3 reads CASSLTSDSNQPQHF. The DNA for the CDR3 is TGTGCCAGCAGCTTAACGTCCGATAGCAATCAGCCCCAGCATTTT.

V gene TRBV6-6 combines with J gene TRBJ1-1, with D tentatively TRBD1 (5 bases). This CDR3 is 12 amino acids long. Germline V CDR1 and CDR2: MNHNY, SVGAGI (reference sequence). V was pared by 4 bases and J by 8 bases, with 11 bases between. The CDR3 DNA follows: TGTGCCAGCAGTTTAGACAGCTACGAAGCTTTCTTT. This codes for CASSLDSYEAFF.

The genes are TRBV29-1 and TRBJ1-1; D perhaps matches TRBD1 (5 bases). The V gene lost 8 bases and the J gene lost 1 base, with 14 bases spanning the gap. Germline loops: CDR1 SQVTM, CDR2 ANQGSEA. The CDR3 loop spans 13 amino acids. The CDR3 is CSPVGVPNTEAFF. The CDR3 DNA reads as TGCAGCCCCGTAGGGGTGCCGAACACTGAAGCTTTCTTT.

This clone was seen only a few times. The chain recombines TRBV29-1 with TRBJ1-1; D gene ambiguous. Germline V gene sequence: CDR1 SQVTM, CDR2 ANQGSEA. The germline V and J ends were trimmed by 4 bases and 0 bases, with 9 bases remaining between them. The CDR3 has 13 amino acids. The CDR3 sequence: CSVAPRMNTEAFF. For the CDR3, the DNA is TGCAGCGTTGCGCCCAGGATGAACACTGAAGCTTTCTTT.

On this clone: A read error is the likely source, as a far larger clone sits one nucleotide away. The genes are TRBV11-2 and TRBJ1-4, with 9 nucleotides matching TRBD1. Looked up from germline, CDR1 is SGHAT and CDR2 is FQNNGV. After removal of 5 bases from V and 8 bases from J, the junction contained 6 bases not matched to a gene. The CDR3 consists of 14 residues. This CDR3 is CASSRGQGNEKLFF. The CDR3 coding sequence is TGTGCCAGCAGCCGAGGACAGGGGAACGAAAAACTGTTTTTT.

This chain links TRBV19 with TRBJ2-2; tentative D call: TRBD2 (5 bases). Germline CDR1 reads LNHDA; CDR2 reads SQIVND (reference sequence). The CDR3 loop spans 15 amino acids. V was shortened by 3 bases and J by 3 bases, with 11 bases between the two germline ends. The CDR3 DNA follows: TGTGCCAGTAGTATGGACTTATGGGACACCGGGGAGCTGTTTTTT. The encoded protein is CASSMDLWDTGELFF.

The chain uses TRBV4-2 and TRBJ2-3, with 9 positions matching TRBD1. The length of the CDR3 is 18 residues. The trim removed 3 bases at V and 2 bases at J, leaving 12 bases unmatched. The germline CDR1 and CDR2 sequences are LGHNA and YNFKEQ. The CDR3 spells CASSHAYNRGPNTDTQYF. DNA of the CDR3: TGTGCCAGCAGCCACGCGTATAACAGGGGGCCCAACACAGATACGCAGTATTTT.